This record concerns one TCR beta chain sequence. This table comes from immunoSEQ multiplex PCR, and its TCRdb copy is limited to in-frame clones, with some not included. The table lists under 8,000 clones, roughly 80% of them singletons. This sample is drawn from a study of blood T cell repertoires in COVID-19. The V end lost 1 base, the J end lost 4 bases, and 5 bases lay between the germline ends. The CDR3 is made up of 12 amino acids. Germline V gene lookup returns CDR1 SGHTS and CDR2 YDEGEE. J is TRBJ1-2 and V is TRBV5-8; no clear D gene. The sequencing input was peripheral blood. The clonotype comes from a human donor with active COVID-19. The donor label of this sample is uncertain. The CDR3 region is CASSLLSYGYTF. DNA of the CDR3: TGTGCCAGCAGCTTGCTCAGCTATGGCTACACCTTC.